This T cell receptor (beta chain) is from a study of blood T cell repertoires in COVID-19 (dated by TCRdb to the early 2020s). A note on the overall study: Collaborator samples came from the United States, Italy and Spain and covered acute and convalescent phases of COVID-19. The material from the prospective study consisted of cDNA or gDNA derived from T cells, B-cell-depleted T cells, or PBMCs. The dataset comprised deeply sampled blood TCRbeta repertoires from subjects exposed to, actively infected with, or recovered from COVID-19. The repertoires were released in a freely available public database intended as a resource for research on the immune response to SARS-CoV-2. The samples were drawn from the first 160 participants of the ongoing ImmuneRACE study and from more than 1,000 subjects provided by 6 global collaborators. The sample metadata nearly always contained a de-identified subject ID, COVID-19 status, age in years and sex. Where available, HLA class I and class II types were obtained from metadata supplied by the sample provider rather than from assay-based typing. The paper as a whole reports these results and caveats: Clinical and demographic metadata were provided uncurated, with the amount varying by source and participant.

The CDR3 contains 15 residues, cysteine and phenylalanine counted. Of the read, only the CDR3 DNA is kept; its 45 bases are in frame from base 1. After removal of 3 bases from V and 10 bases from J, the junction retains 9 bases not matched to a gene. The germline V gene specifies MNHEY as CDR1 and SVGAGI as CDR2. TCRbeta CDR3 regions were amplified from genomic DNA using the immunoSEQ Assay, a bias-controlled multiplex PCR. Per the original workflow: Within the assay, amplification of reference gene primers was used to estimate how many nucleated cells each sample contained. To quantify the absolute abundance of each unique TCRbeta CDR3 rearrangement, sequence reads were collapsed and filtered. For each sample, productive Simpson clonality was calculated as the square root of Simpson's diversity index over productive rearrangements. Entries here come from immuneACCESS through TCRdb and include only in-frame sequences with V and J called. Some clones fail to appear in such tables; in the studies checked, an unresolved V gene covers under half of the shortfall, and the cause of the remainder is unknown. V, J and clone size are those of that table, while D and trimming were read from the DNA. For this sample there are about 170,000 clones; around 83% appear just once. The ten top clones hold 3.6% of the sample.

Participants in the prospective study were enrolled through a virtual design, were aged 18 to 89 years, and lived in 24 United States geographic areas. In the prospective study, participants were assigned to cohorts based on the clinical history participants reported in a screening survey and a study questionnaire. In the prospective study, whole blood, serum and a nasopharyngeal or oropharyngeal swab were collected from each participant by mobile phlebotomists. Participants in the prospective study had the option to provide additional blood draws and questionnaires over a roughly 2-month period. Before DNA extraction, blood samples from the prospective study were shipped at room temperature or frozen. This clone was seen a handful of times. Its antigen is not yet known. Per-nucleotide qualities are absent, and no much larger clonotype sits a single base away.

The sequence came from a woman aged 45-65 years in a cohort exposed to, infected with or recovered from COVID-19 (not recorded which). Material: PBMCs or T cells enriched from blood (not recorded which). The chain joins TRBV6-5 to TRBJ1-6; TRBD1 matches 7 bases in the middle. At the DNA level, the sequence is TGTGCCAGCAGTTATACACAGGGGCAGGGCTCACCCCTCCACTTT. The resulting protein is CASSYTQGQGSPLHF.